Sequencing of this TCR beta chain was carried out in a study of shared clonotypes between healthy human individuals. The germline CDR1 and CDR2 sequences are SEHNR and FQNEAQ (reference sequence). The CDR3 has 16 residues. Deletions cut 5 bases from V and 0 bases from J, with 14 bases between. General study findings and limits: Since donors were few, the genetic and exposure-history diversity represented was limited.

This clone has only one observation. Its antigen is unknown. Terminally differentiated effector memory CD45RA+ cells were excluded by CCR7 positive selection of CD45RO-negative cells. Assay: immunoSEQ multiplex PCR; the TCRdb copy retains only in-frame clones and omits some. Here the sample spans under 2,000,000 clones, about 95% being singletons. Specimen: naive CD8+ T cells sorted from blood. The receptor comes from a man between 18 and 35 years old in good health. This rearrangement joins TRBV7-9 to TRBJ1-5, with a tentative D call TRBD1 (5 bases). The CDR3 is CASSLSEGYSNQPQHF. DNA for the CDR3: TGTGCCAGCAGCCTCTCCGAGGGGTATAGCAATCAGCCCCAGCATTTT.